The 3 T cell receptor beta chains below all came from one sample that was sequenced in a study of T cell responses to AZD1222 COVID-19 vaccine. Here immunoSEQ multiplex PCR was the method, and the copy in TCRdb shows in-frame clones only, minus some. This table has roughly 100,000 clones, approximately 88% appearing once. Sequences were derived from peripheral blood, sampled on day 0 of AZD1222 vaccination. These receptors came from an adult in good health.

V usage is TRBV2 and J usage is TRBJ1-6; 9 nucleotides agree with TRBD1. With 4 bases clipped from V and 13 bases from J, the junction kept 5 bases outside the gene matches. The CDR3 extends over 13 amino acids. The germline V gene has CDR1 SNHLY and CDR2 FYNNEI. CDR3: CASSGGTGWPLHF. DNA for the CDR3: TGTGCCAGCAGTGGAGGGACAGGGTGGCCCCTCCACTTT.

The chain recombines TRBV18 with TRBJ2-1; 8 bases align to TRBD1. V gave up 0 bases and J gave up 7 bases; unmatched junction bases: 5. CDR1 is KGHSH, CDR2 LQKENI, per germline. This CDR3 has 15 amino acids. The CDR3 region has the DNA TGTGCCAGCTCACCACCGGCCAGGGGGCGTAATGAGCAGTTCTTC. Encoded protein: CASSPPARGRNEQFF.

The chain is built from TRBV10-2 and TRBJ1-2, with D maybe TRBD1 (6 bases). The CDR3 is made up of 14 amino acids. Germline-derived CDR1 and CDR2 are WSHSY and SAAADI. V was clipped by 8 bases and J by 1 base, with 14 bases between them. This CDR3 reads CASLPTGDNYGYTF. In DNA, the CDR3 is TGCGCCAGCCTCCCGACAGGAGATAACTATGGCTACACCTTC.